Here is one T cell receptor (beta chain) with its context. The read comes to an end 3 residues before the CDR3 does, leaving the germline J gene to fill in the end. CDR3 size: 14 residues. CDR1 and CDR2 from the germline V gene are SGHTA and FQGNSA. V trimming: 6 bases; J trimming: 2 bases; junction bases outside the gene matches: 1. The entry originates in a study of T cells in women clearing cervical HPV infection. Measured with immunoSEQ multiplex PCR; TCRdb has only the in-frame clones, and not every one. The sample table includes 30,000 to 35,000 clones. The TCR originated in a woman aged 18 to 69 with a cervical HPV16 infection that either progressed to CIN3+ or cleared (not recorded which). The rearrangement joins TRBV7-2 to TRBJ1-6, with TRBD1 matching over 7 bases. Sample: blood buffy coat. CDR3 residues: CASSGQAYNSPLHF. CDR3 DNA, as far as it was read: TGTGCCAGCAGTGGACAGGCCTATAATTCACCC.